These 5 T cell receptor beta chains share one sample of origin, sequenced in a study of cytomegalovirus exposure and HLA in healthy donors. The PCR employed 60 Vbeta primers together with 13 Jbeta primers. The protocol was immunoSEQ multiplex PCR, while the TCRdb copy is restricted to in-frame clones and leaves out a portion. Here the sample spans some 200,000 clones, 79% being singletons. The sequenced sample consisted of PBMCs. These receptors were taken from a girl aged 10-17 years in good health and CMV-seropositive.

The chain has TRBV7-8 and TRBJ2-2; 9 bases align to TRBD2. After removal of 5 bases from V and 7 bases from J, the junction contained 8 bases not matched to a gene. The germline CDR1 and CDR2 sequences are SGHVS and FQNEAQ. This CDR3 is built from 15 residues. CDR3 protein: CASSEAGGAYGELFF. DNA for the CDR3: TGTGCCAGCAGCGAAGCGGGGGGCGCTTACGGGGAGCTGTTTTTT.

The chain combines TRBV27 with TRBJ1-6, with D unclear. CDR1 and CDR2 from the germline V gene are MNHEY and SMNVEV (reference sequence). V lost 6 bases and J lost 6, with 9 bases in between. The CDR3 is 13 residues long. The CDR3 DNA follows: TGTGCCAGCAGCTGGGGAGCTAATTCACCCCTCCACTTT. This sequence encodes CASSWGANSPLHF.

This clone was observed a few times. The chain joins TRBV15 to TRBJ1-2; perhaps TRBD1 as D (5 bases). Deletions cut 1 base from V and 8 bases from J, with 17 bases between. Germline CDR1 and CDR2: LNHNV and YYDKDF (reference sequence). The CDR3 consists of 15 residues. The CDR3 loop is CATSRAGPQGGGYTF. For the CDR3, the DNA is TGTGCCACCAGCAGAGCCGGTCCCCAGGGAGGAGGCTACACCTTC.

The chain links TRBV5-6 to TRBJ2-7; TRBD1 agrees at 10 bases. This CDR3 has 15 amino acids. With V trimmed by 4 bases and J by 5 bases, 9 bases remained unmatched. Germline values: CDR1 SGHDT, CDR2 YYEEEE. CDR3 nucleotides: TGTGCCAGCAGCCCAAGGACAGGGGGTTGGAACGAGCAGTACTTC. Translated: CASSPRTGGWNEQYF.

The genes are TRBV2 and TRBJ1-5; D is undetermined. CDR3 length: 15 amino acids. V shed 6 bases and J shed 3 bases, with 15 bases lying between them. Germline CDR1 and CDR2: SNHLY and FYNNEI. This CDR3 reads CASRKASGDNQPQHF. In nucleotides, the CDR3 is TGTGCCAGCAGGAAGGCTAGCGGGGACAATCAGCCCCAGCATTTT.